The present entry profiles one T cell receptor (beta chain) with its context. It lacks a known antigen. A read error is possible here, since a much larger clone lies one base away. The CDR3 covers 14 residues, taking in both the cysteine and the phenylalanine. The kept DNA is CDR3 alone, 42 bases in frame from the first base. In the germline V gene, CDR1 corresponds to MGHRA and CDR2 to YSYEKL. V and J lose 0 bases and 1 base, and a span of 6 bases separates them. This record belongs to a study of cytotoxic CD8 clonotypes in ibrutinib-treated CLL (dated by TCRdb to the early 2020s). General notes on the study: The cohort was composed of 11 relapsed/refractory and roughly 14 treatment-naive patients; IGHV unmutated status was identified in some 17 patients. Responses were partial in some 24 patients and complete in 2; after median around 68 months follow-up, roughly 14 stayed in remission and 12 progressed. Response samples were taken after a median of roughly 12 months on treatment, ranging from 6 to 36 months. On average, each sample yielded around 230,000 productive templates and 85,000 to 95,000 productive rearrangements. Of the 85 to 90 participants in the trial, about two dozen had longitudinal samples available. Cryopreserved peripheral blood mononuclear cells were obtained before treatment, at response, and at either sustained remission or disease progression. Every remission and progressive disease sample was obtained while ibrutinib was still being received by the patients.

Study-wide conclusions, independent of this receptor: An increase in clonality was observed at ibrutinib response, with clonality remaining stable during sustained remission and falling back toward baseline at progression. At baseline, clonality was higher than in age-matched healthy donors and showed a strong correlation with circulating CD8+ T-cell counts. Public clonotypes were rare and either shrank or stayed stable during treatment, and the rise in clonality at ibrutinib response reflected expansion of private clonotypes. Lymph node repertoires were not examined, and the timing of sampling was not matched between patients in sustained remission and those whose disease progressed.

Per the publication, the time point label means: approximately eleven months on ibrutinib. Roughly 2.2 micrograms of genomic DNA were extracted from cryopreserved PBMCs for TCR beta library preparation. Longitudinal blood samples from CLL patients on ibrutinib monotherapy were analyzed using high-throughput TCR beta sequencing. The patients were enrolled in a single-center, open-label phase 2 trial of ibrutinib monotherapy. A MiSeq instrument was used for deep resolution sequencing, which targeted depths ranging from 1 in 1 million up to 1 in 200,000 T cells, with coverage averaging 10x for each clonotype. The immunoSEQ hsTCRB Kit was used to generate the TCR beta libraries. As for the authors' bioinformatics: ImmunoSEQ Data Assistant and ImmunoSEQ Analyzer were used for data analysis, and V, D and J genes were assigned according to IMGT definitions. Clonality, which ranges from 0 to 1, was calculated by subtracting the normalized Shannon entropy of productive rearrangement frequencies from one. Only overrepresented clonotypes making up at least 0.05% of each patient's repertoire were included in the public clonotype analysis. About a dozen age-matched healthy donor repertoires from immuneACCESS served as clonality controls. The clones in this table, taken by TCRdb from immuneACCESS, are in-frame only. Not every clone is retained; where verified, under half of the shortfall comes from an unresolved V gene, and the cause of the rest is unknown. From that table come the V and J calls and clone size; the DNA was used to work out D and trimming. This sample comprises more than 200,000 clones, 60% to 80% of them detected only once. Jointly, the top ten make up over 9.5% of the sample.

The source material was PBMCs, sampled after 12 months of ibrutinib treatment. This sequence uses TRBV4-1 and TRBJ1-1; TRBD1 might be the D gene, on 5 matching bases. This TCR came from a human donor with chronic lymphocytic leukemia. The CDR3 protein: CASSQDGGNTEAFF. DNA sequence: TGCGCCAGCAGCCAAGATGGGGGGAACACTGAAGCTTTCTTT.